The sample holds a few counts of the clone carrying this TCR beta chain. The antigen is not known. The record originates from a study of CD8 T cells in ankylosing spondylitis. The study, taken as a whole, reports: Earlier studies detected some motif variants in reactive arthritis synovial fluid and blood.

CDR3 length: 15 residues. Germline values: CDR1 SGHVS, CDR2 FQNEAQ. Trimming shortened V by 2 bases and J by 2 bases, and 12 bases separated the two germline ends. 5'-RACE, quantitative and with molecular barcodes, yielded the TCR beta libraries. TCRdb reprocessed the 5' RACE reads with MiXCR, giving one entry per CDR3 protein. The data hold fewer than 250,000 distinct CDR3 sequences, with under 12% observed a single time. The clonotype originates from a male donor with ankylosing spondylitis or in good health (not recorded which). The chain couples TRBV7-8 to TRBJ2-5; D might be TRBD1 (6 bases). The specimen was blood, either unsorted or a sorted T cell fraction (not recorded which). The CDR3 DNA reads TGTGCCAGCAGCTTATTAAGGGGGAAGCAAGAGACCCAGTACTTC. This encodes CASSLLRGKQETQYF.